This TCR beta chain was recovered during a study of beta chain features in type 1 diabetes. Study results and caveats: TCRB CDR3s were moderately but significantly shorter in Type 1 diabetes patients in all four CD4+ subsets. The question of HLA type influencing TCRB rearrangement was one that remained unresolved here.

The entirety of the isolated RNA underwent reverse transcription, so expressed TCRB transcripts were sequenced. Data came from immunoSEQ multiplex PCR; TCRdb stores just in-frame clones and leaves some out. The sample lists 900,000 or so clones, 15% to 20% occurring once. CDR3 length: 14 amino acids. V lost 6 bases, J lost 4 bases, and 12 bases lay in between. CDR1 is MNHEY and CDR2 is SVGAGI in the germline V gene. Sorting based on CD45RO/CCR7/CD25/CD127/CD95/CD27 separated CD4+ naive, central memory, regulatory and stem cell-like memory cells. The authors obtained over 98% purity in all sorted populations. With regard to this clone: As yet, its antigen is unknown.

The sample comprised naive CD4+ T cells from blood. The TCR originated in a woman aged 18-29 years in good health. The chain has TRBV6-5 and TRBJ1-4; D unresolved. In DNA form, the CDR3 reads TGTGCCAGCAGGGCAGGCGACCATAATGAAAAACTGTTTTTT. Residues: CASRAGDHNEKLFF.